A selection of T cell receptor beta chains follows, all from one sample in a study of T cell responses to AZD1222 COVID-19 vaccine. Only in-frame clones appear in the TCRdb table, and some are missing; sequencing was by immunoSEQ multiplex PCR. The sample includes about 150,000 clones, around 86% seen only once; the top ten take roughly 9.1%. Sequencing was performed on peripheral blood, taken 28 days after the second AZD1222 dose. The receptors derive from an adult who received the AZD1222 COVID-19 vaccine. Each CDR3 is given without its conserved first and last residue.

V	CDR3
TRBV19	ASSIDKDTGLF
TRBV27	ASSLGARTGGSPLH
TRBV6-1	ASSELFGTSIYEQY
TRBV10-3	ATNTGSSYNEQF
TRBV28	ASSLIGRVYEQY
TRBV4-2	ASSPWAGGPYEQY
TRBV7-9	ASSALPPGQGIGSLH
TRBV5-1	ASSSGTGGKETQY
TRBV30	AWARTGSLFSSGANVLT
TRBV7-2	ASSLSPSGNTIY
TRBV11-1	ASSSRMGQTQETQY
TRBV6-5	ASSYSARQGYGYT
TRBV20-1	SASGQGPPLH
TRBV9	ASTRGIGGYT
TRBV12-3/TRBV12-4	ASSGGGMETQY
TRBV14	ASSQALGGTGELF
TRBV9	ASSPRRSGTYEQY
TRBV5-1	ASSWGLAGNNEQF
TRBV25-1	ASSEIGSGRAYEQY
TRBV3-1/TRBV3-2	ASSPGTSGRGEQF
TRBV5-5	ASSLGAGWANYGYT
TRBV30	AWSVSSGALNQPQH
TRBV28	ASSSFVGNDGYT
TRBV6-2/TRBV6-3	ASSYERGGGQPQH